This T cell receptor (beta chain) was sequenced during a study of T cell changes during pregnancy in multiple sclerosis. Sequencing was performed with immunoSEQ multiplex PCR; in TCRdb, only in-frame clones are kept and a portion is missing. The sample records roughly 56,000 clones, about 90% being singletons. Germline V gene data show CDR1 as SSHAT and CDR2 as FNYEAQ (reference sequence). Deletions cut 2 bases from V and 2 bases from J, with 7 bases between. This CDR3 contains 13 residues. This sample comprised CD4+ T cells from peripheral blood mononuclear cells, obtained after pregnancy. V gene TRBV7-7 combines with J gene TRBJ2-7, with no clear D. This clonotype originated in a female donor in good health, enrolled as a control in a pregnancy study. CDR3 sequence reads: CASSLRSTYEQYF. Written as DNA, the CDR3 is TGTGCCAGCAGCTTACGCAGTACCTACGAGCAGTACTTC.